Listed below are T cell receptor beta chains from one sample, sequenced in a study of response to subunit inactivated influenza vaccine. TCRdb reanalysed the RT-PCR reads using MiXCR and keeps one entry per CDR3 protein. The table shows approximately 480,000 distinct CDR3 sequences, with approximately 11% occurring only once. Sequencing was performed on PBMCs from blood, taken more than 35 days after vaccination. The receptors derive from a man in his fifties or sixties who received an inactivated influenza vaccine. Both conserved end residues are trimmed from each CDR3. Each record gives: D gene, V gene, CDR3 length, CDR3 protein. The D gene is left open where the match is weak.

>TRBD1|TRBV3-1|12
ASSEGQGAIGYT
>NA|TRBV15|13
ATNPELVETGELF
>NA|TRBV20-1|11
SAQSRDIYEQY
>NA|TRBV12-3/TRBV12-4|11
ASSLDGDFGYT
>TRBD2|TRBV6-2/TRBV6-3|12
ASSRLARSNEQF
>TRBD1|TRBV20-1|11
RAKTGGLETQY
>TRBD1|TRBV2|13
ASSRQGAPNTEAF
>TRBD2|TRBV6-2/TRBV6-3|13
ASSLTGTRSNEQF
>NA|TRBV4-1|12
ASRAQGRGQPQH
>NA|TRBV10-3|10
ATASSQETQY
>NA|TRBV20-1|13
SARDFGISSYGYT
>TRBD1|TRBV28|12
ASSAGTANTEAF
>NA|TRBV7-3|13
ASSLIGDGGNTIY
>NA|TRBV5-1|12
ASRVAGGNTEAF
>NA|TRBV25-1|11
ASKDGGIGELF
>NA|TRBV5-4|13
ASSLAGEENQPQH
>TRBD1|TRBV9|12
ASSVGTGFSSGF
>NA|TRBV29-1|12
SVATGLSHYGYT
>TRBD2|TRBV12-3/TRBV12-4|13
ASSPLAGDGNTQY
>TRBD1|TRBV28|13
ASSRSRGRGYGYT
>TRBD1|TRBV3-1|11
ASSIQGENEQF
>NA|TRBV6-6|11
ASSGGQYNEQF
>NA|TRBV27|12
ASSSAGQQETQY
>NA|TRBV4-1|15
ASSQGGDSSPPYEQY
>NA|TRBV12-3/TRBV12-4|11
ASSGQMNTEAF
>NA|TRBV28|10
ASTGQRGKLF
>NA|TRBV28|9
ASGTFYEQY
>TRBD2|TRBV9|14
ASSVAGLAGAIIQY
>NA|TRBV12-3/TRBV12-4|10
ASTNRGDEQF
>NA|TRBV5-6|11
ASSLFLNTEAF
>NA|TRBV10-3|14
AISESRWGPDSPLH
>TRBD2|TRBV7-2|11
ASSLVGRGGEF
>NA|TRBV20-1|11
SARQVPPDEQF
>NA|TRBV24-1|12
ATSSGQPNTEAF
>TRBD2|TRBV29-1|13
SAVLAGAGSYEQY